This T cell receptor beta chain appears in the sequencing data of a study of memory CD8 T cells in hepatitis C reinfection. Generated by immunoSEQ multiplex PCR, the TCRdb table keeps only in-frame clones and is missing some. The data show some 50,000 clones, 75% to 90% seen once. As for time point: late/post reinfection, 12 to 24 weeks after detection. No in vitro expansion preceded TCR sequencing of the sorted cells. Donors came from people who inject drugs enrolled in HEPCO, Canada. At all three reinfection time points, viable CD3+ CD8+ CD45RO- cells from a couple of donors served as controls. In the case of this clone: Antigen unknown.

Study-wide results and limits: Conclusions on public clonotypes and secondary clearance were not definitive with a handful of donors.

This clonotype was sampled from a man younger than 30 with hepatitis C virus infection. The sequencing input was naive CD8+ T cells sorted from blood.

The CDR3 sequence: CASSYGTGTEAFF. CDR3 bases: TGTGCCAGCAGTTACGGGACAGGGACCGAAGCTTTCTTT. The chain couples TRBV6-5 to TRBJ1-1; 9 bases fit TRBD1. V lost 2 bases and J lost 8; bases outside the gene matches: 3. There are 13 residues in the CDR3. Germline-derived CDR1 and CDR2 are MNHEY and SVGAGI.